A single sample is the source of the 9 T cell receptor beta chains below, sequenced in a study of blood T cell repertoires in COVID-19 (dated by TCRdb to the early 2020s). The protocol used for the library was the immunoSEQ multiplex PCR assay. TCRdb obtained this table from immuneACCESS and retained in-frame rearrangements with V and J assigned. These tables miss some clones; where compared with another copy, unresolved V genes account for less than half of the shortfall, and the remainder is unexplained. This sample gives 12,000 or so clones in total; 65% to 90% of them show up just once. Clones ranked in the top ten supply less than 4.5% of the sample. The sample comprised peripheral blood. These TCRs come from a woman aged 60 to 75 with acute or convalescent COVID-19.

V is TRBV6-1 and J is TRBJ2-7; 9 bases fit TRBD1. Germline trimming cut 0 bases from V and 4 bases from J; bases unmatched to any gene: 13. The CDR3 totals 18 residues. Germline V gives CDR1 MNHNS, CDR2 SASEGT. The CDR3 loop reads CASSEATTGTGNTYEQYF. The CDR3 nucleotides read TGTGCCAGCAGTGAAGCGACTACCGGGACAGGGAATACATACGAGCAGTACTTC.

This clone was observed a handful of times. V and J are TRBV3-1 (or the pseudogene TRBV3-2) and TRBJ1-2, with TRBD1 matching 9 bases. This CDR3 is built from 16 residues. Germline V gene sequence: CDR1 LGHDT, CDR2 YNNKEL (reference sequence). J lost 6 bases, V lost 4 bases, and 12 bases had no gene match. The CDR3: CASSPRSGQGTHGYTF. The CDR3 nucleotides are TGTGCCAGCAGCCCGAGATCCGGACAGGGGACCCATGGCTACACCTTC.

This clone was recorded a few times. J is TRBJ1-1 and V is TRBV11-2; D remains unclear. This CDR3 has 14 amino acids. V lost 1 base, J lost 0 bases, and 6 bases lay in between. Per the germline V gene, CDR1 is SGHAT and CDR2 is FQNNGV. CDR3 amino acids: CASSLGRLNTEAFF. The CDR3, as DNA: TGTGCCAGCAGCTTAGGCAGATTGAACACTGAAGCTTTCTTT.

In DNA form, the CDR3 reads TGTGCCAGCAGCCCCGGTGGGCTTTACAATGAGCAGTTCTTC. Translation: CASSPGGLYNEQFF. The chain is built from TRBV6-2 or TRBV6-3 and TRBJ2-1; D uncertain. This CDR3 region has 14 residues. Germline V gene data show CDR1 as MNHEY and CDR2 as SVGEGT. Trimming took 6 bases from V and 4 from J, leaving 13 bases between them.

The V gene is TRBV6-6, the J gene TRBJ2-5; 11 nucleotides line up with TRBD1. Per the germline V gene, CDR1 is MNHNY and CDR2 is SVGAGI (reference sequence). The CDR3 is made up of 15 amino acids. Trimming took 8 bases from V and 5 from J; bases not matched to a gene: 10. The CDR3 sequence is CASSPGTGGRETQYF. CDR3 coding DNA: TGTGCCAGCTCTCCGGGGACAGGGGGTAGGGAGACCCAGTACTTC.

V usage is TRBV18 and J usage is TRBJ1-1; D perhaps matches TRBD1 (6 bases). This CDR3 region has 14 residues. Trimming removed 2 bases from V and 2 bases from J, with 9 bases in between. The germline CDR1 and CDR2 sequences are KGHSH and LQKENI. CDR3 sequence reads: CASSPTGPNTEAFF. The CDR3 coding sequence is TGTGCCAGCTCACCAACAGGGCCAAACACTGAAGCTTTCTTT.

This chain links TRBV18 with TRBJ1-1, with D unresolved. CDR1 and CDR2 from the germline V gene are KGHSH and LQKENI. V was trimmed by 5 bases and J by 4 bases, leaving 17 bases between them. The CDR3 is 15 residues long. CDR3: CASSVTTGGSTEAFF. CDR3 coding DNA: TGTGCCAGCTCAGTCACTACCGGTGGGAGCACTGAAGCTTTCTTT.

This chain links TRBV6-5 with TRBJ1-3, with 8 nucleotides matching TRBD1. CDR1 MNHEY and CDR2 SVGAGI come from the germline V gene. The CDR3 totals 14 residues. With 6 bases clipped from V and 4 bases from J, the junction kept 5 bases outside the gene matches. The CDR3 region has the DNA TGTGCCAGCAGGACAGGGGTTTTAGGAAACACCATATATTTT. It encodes CASRTGVLGNTIYF.

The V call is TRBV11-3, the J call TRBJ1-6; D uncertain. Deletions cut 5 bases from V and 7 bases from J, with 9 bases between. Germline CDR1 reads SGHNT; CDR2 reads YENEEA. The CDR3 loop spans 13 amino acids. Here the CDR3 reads CASSERRNSPLHF. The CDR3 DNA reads TGTGCCAGCAGCGAAAGGCGGAATTCACCCCTCCACTTT.